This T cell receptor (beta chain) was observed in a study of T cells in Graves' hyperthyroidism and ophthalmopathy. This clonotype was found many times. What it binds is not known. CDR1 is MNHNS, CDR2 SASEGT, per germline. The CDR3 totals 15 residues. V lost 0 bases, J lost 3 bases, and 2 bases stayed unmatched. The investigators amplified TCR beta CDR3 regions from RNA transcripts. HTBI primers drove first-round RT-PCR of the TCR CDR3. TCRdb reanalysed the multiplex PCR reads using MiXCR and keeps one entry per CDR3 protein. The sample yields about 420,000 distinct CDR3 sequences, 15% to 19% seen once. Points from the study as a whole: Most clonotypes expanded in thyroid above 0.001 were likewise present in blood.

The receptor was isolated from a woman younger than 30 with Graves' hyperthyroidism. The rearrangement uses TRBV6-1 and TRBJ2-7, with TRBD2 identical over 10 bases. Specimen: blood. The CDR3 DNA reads TGTGCCAGCAGTGAAGCCGCTAGCGGGAGCTACGAGCAGTACTTC. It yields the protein CASSEAASGSYEQYF.